The 27 T cell receptor beta chains below were found in one sample sequenced in a study of vaccination and CD4 T cells after COVID-19. The Oncomine TCR Beta short-read assay was what sequenced the DNA obtained from cultured CD4+ T cells. TCRdb recomputed calls from the PCR reads with MiXCR, one row per CDR3 protein. The table lists about 18,000 distinct CDR3 sequences, approximately 38% of them singletons. For these receptors, no antigen is known. Stated treatment: roughly 11-day PBMC culture with coronavirus spike peptide pools or control peptides (ViraFEST assay). The sequencing input was CD4+ T cells from blood, cultured in vitro. Receptors originate from a human donor who had recovered from COVID-19.

The J gene is TRBJ2-3, the V gene TRBV5-4; no clear D gene. The CDR3 covers 15 residues. Germline V gives CDR1 SGHNT, CDR2 YYREEE (reference sequence). V dropped 0 bases and J dropped 2 bases, with 10 bases sitting between them. In DNA, the CDR3 is TGTGCCAGCAGCTTGGATTCGGGTTTCACAGATACGCAGTATTTT. It specifies CASSLDSGFTDTQYF.

Here the CDR3 reads CASSLLGLAGYEQYF. CDR3 in DNA: TGCGCCAGCAGCTTGCTAGGACTAGCTGGTTACGAGCAGTACTTC. The chain links TRBV5-1 to TRBJ2-7; 8 bases line up with TRBD2. This CDR3 contains 15 residues. CDR1 and CDR2 (germline): SGHRS, YFSETQ. The junction had 7 bases not matched to a gene; V was cut back by 1 base and J by 4 bases.

The chain has TRBV20-1 and TRBJ2-7, with D uncertain. V dropped 4 bases and J dropped 2 bases, with 9 bases sitting between them. Germline CDR1 is DFQATT and CDR2 is SNEGSKA (reference sequence). CDR3 size: 12 residues. CDR3 DNA: TGCAGTGCTACAGGTACTCCCTACGAGCAGTACTTC. Translating it yields CSATGTPYEQYF.

The chain uses TRBV12-2 and TRBJ2-7; TRBD1 was called by the table and not checked on the DNA. TRBV12-2 is a documented pseudogene. The length of the CDR3 is 16 residues. The CDR3 coding sequence is TGTGCAAGTCGCTTGCGGTCCAGGGGAGGACTATTCGAGCAGTACTTC. Translating gives CASRLRSRGGLFEQYF.

The gene calls are TRBV6-5 and TRBJ1-6; D unresolved. V lost 4 bases and J 8 bases, leaving 9 bases between the germline ends. This CDR3 comprises 13 residues. The germline V gene encodes CDR1 MNHEY and CDR2 SVGAGI. The DNA for the CDR3 is TGTGCCAGCAGTTTAGGGTTGGATTCACCCCTCCACTTT. Translated, it gives CASSLGLDSPLHF.

The rearrangement uses TRBV20-1 and TRBJ2-2; D may match TRBD1 or TRBD2 (5 bases each). In germline, CDR1 is DFQATT, CDR2 SNEGSKA (reference sequence). The CDR3 totals 13 residues. The V end was cut by 2 bases, the J end by 6 bases, with 10 bases between. CDR3 nucleotide sequence: TGCAGTGCTAGAAACCGGGACGCCGGGGAGCTGTTTTTT. Translation: CSARNRDAGELFF.

This chain connects TRBV7-9 to TRBJ1-6; no firm D call. CDR3 length: 15 amino acids. The V and J ends lost 1 base and 9 bases respectively, with 13 bases between them. Germline CDR1 and CDR2: SEHNR and FQNEAQ (reference sequence). The CDR3 DNA reads TGTGCCAGCAGCTTAGATGGGCTCCACGTTTCACCCCTCCACTTT. It specifies CASSLDGLHVSPLHF.

The CDR3 sequence: CASSLYASGANVLTF. DNA of the CDR3: TGTGCCAGCAGTTTATACGCCTCTGGGGCCAACGTCCTGACTTTC. V gene TRBV27 combines with J gene TRBJ2-6; no clear D gene. CDR1 MNHEY and CDR2 SMNVEV come from the germline V gene (reference sequence). CDR3 size: 15 residues. Trimming removed 1 base from V and 0 bases from J, with 4 bases in between.

There are a few counts of this clonotype. This chain connects TRBV2 to TRBJ2-5, with D unresolved. CDR3 length: 12 residues. The V gene's germline CDR1 is SNHLY and CDR2 FYNNEI. V shed 7 bases and J shed 9 bases, with 15 bases lying between them. DNA of the CDR3: TGTGCCAGCATGAATGATAAGAGATCCCAGTACTTC. Its protein is CASMNDKRSQYF.

The chain couples TRBV5-1 to TRBJ2-4, with TRBD1 identical over 7 bases. CDR1 is SGHRS, CDR2 YFSETQ, per germline. The CDR3 covers 19 residues. With V trimmed by 1 base and J by 0 bases, 13 bases remained unmatched. The CDR3: CASSLSHRGFGPAKNIQYF. As DNA, the CDR3 is TGCGCCAGCAGCTTGTCCCACAGGGGATTCGGGCCAGCCAAAAACATTCAGTACTTC. The full variable domain, in which reference TRBV5-1 and TRBJ2-4 provide the parts outside the CDR3, is KAGVTQTPRYLIKTRGQQVTLSCSPISGHRSVSWYQQTPGQGLQFLFEYFSETQRNKGNFPGRFSGRQFSNSRSEMNVSTLELGDSALYLCASSLSHRGFGPAKNIQYFGAGTRLSVL.

This clonotype was picked up a small number of times. This sequence joins TRBV20-1 and TRBJ2-7; D gene ambiguous. V shed 4 bases and J shed 3 bases, with 10 bases lying between them. The V gene's germline CDR1 is DFQATT and CDR2 SNEGSKA (reference sequence). The CDR3 loop spans 12 amino acids. The CDR3 nucleotides are TGCAGTGCTAAGTTCCGGATCTACGAGCAGTACTTC. It specifies CSAKFRIYEQYF.

This clonotype occurred a few times. This chain joins TRBV7-9 and TRBJ2-5; TRBD2 matches 13 bases. CDR1 SEHNR and CDR2 FQNEAQ come from the germline V gene (reference sequence). The V gene end was trimmed by 7 bases and the J gene end by 5 bases; junction bases not matched to a gene: 10. This CDR3 spans 16 amino acids. CDR3 in DNA: TGTGCCAGCAACAATCTCGGACTAGCGGGAGTTGAGACCCAGTACTTC. Translated, it gives CASNNLGLAGVETQYF.

This chain joins TRBV24-1 and TRBJ1-2; 11 nucleotides align to TRBD1. V lost 7 bases and J lost 8; bases outside the gene matches: 5. The CDR3 extends over 13 amino acids. The germline CDR1 and CDR2 sequences are KGHDR and SFDVKD. The CDR3: CATSGQGAGGYTF. The CDR3, as DNA: TGTGCCACCAGCGGACAGGGGGCGGGAGGCTACACCTTC.

This chain uses TRBV6-1 with TRBJ1-1; TRBD1 is a possible D gene (6 bases). V was pared by 2 bases and J by 11 bases, with 15 bases between. The CDR3 covers 13 residues. Germline V lookup: CDR1 MNHNS, CDR2 SASEGT. CDR3 sequence (DNA): TGTGCCAGCAGTGAAACCCCTAACAGGGATGCTTTCTTT. Protein: CASSETPNRDAFF.

For the CDR3, the DNA is TGTGCCAGCAGTTACCAGCTAGCGGGCTACGAGCAGTACTTC. Translating gives CASSYQLAGYEQYF. This chain uses TRBV6-5 with TRBJ2-7; 8 bases are shared with TRBD2. Germline-derived CDR1 and CDR2 are MNHEY and SVGAGI. The CDR3 length is 14 residues. V shed 2 bases and J 3 bases; nucleotides not matched to a gene: 3.

The sample holds a few counts of this clonotype. V gene TRBV5-6 combines with J gene TRBJ2-3; TRBD2 matches at 10 bases. V lost 4 bases to trimming and J lost 3 bases; unmatched junction nucleotides: 2. The CDR3 runs to 14 residues. The germline CDR1 and CDR2 sequences are SGHDT and YYEEEE. CDR3 nucleotides: TGTGCCAGCAGCGATAGCGGGAGGACAGATACGCAGTATTTT. Amino acids: CASSDSGRTDTQYF.

This clonotype was detected once. The chain joins TRBV20-1 to TRBJ2-1, with D tentatively TRBD2 (5 bases). The CDR3 is 15 residues long. The V gene's germline CDR1 is DFQATT and CDR2 SNEGSKA (reference sequence). V lost 4 bases and J lost 2, with 15 bases in between. Here the CDR3 reads CSAKVKRLAYNEQFF. DNA for the CDR3: TGCAGTGCTAAAGTAAAGCGGCTAGCCTACAATGAGCAGTTCTTC.

V usage is TRBV12-3 or TRBV12-4 and J usage is TRBJ2-5; D is possibly TRBD1 or TRBD2 (5 bases each). The CDR3 is 13 amino acids. With 4 bases removed from V and 7 bases from J, the gap between germline ends came to 13 bases. The CDR3 spells CASSWDRSGTQYF. The CDR3 bases are TGTGCCAGCAGTTGGGACCGGTCCGGGACCCAGTACTTC.

This chain connects TRBV2 to TRBJ2-5; D is unresolved. The ends were cut back, 4 bases at V and 0 bases at J, with 6 bases in the middle. CDR1 SNHLY and CDR2 FYNNEI come from the germline V gene. The CDR3 is 13 residues long. CDR3 loop: CASSGVDQETQYF. The CDR3 region has the DNA TGTGCCAGCAGTGGTGTCGACCAAGAGACCCAGTACTTC. The full variable domain, with the rest looked up from reference TRBV2 and TRBJ2-5, is EPEVTQTPSHQVTQMGQEVILRCVPISNHLYFYWYRQILGQKVEFLVSFYNNEISEKSEIFDDQFSVERPDGSNFTLKIRSTKLEDSAMYFCASSGVDQETQYFGPGTRLLVL.

V gene TRBV6-1 combines with J gene TRBJ1-1; D gene uncertain. V was clipped by 10 bases and J by 10 bases, with 19 bases between them. The V gene's germline CDR1 is MNHNS and CDR2 SASEGT. The CDR3 loop spans 12 amino acids. CDR3 in amino acids: CATTPGRSRAFF. Written as DNA, the CDR3 is TGTGCCACCACTCCAGGACGGTCTAGAGCTTTCTTT.

The chain employs TRBV12-3 or TRBV12-4 and TRBJ2-1; D not resolved. The V end was cut by 4 bases, the J end by 0 bases, with 7 bases between. This CDR3 is built from 14 residues. The CDR3 nucleotides are TGTGCCAGCAGTTACCACCCCTCCTACAATGAGCAGTTCTTC. Translation gives CASSYHPSYNEQFF.

The chain carries TRBV19 and TRBJ2-2, with a possible D match to TRBD2 (7 bases). V was clipped by 6 bases and J by 5 bases, with 19 bases between them. Per the germline V gene, CDR1 is LNHDA and CDR2 is SQIVND (reference sequence). This CDR3 is 16 amino acids long. The CDR3 loop reads CASRDGGAERTGELFF. Here the CDR3 DNA reads TGTGCCAGTAGGGATGGGGGGGCAGAAAGGACCGGGGAGCTGTTTTTT.

The V gene is TRBV4-3, the J gene TRBJ2-2; D unresolved. Germline CDR1 reads LGHNA; CDR2 reads YSLEER. Trimming stripped 0 bases from V and 5 bases from J, with 10 bases between. The CDR3 extends over 15 amino acids. The CDR3 nucleotides read TGCGCCAGCAGCCAAGAGCCCCTAGGGACCGGGGAGCTGTTTTTT. As protein: CASSQEPLGTGELFF.

This chain connects TRBV20-1 to TRBJ2-1; TRBD2 agrees at 9 bases. From germline, CDR1 is DFQATT and CDR2 SNEGSKA (reference sequence). The CDR3 consists of 13 residues. The CDR3 region is CRAGRTSDNEQFF. The CDR3 region has the DNA TGCAGGGCTGGGAGGACTAGCGACAATGAGCAGTTCTTC.

V is TRBV9 and J is TRBJ2-7; D perhaps matches TRBD2 (5 bases). This CDR3 has 18 amino acids. Deletions cut 0 bases from V and 5 bases from J, with 24 bases between. CDR1 is SGDLS and CDR2 is YYNGEE in the germline V gene. The CDR3 DNA is TGTGCCAGCAGCGTAGAGGATGGGAGAGTACACACTGAGGACGAGCAGTACTTC. This translates into CASSVEDGRVHTEDEQYF.

The chain has TRBV6-4 and TRBJ2-7; D tentatively fits TRBD1 or TRBD2 (5 bases each). Trimming pared 2 bases from V and 3 bases from J, leaving 17 bases between. Germline CDR1 reads MRHNA; CDR2 reads SNTAGT. The CDR3 is 16 residues long. CDR3 sequence: CASSDPGTLGGYEQYF. The CDR3 nucleotides read TGTGCCAGCAGTGACCCTGGGACCTTAGGCGGCTACGAGCAGTACTTC.

V and J are TRBV21-1 and TRBJ2-2; the table assigns TRBD1, which was not confirmed against the DNA. TRBV21-1 is tagged as a pseudogene. This CDR3 has 17 amino acids. This chain's CDR3 is CASTAPGQGTNTGELFF. Written as DNA, the CDR3 is TGTGCCAGCACCGCACCGGGACAGGGTACGAACACCGGGGAGCTGTTTTTT.